This TCR beta chain was sequenced in a study of CD8 T cells in ankylosing spondylitis. Study-level points and caveats: Disease-linked clones were reportedly significantly enriched in matched ankylosing spondylitis synovial fluid. Existing reports had already noted some motif variants in reactive arthritis synovial fluid and blood. Roughly eight highly homologous variants made up a TCR beta motif, and this motif appeared characteristic of ankylosing spondylitis blood.

The germline CDR1 and CDR2 sequences are SSHAT and FNYEAQ (reference sequence). There are 15 residues in the CDR3. In its sample, this clonotype was seen many times. Antigen specificity is unknown. The junction departs from germline at one end; a sequencing error may be responsible. MiXCR was run by TCRdb on the 5' RACE reads, yielding one entry per CDR3 protein. Of 25,000 to 35,000 distinct CDR3 sequences listed, 5.5% to 8% are singletons. The genes are TRBV7-7 and TRBJ2-7; 9 bases are shared with TRBD1. The clonotype was recovered from a male donor with ankylosing spondylitis or in good health (not recorded which). Material: blood, either unsorted or a sorted T cell fraction (not recorded which). The CDR3 loop is CASSSGTGYSYEQYF. The CDR3 nucleotides are TGCGCCAGCAGCTCCGGGACAGGGTATTCCTACGAGCAGTACTTC. Full variable domain (outside the CDR3, taken from reference TRBV7-7 and TRBJ2-7): GAGVSQSPRYKVTKRGQDVTLRCDPISSHATLYWYQQALGQGPEFLTYFNYEAQPDKSGLPSDRFSAERPEGSISTLTIQRTEQRDSAMYRCASSSGTGYSYEQYFGPGTRLTVT.